This TCR beta chain was sequenced during a study of blood T cell repertoires in COVID-19. Study summary: Acute and convalescent COVID-19 samples came from the United States, Italy and Spain.

In the original workflow: Reference gene primer amplification gave nucleated cell count estimates. Some clones are missing from TCRdb's copy, which holds only in-frame ones; the method was immunoSEQ multiplex PCR. That table furnishes V, J and clone size, whereas the DNA furnished D and trimming. The repertoire holds 60,000 to 75,000 clones, approximately 85% seen once, with about 18% in the top ten. This CDR3 spans 14 amino acids. Germline V gene data show CDR1 as MNHEY and CDR2 as SMNVEV (reference sequence). V gave up 6 bases and J gave up 11 bases; unmatched junction bases: 15. The sequence was obtained from a human donor in a cohort sampled during active COVID-19. The specimen sequenced was peripheral blood. V and J are TRBV27 and TRBJ1-1, with 7 bases aligning to TRBD1. This CDR3 reads CASRPTGDTSFAFF. CDR3 nucleotides: TGTGCCAGCAGGCCCACAGGGGACACCAGCTTTGCTTTCTTT.